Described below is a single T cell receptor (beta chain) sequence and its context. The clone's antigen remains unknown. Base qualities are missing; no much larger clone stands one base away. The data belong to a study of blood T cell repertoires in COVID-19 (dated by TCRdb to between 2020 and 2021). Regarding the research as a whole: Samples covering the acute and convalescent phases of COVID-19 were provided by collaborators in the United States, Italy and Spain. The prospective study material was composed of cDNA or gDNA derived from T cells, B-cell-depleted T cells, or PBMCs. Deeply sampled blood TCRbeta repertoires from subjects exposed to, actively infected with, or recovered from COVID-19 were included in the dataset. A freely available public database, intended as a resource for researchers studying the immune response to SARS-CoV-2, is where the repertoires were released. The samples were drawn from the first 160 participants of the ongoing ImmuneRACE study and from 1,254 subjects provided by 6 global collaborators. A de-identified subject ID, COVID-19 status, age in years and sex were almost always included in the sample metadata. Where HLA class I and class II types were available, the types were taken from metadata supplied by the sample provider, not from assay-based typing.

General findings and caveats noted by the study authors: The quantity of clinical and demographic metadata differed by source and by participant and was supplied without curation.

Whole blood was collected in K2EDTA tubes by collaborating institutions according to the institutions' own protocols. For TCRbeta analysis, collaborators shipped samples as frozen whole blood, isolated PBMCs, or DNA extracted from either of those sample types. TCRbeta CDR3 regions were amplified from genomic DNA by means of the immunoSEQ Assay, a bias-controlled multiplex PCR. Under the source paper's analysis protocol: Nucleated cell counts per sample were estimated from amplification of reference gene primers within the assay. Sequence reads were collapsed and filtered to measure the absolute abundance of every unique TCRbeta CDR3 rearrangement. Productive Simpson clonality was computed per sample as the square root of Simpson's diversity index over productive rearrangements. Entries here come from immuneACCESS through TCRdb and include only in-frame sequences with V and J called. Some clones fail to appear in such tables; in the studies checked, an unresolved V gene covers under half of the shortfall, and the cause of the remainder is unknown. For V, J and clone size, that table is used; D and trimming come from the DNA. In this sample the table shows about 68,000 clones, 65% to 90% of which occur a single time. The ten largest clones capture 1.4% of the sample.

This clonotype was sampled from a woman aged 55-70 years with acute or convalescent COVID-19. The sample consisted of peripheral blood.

This receptor has the CDR3 CASSLLNRVNTEAFF. The sequenced DNA: TGTGCCAGCAGCTTGCTTAATCGCGTGAACACTGAAGCTTTCTTT. This sequence uses TRBV5-6 and TRBJ1-1; the D gene cannot be resolved reliably. The germline V gene specifies SGHDT as CDR1 and YYEEEE as CDR2. The CDR3, cysteine through phenylalanine, is 15 amino acids long. The entry retains the CDR3 DNA only, 45 bases that are in frame from base 1. The junction carries 10 bases between V and J, which are trimmed by 1 base and 0 bases respectively. The CDR3 plus the reference TRBV5-6 and TRBJ1-1 genes for the other parts give the full variable domain: DAGVTQSPTHLIKTRGQQVTLRCSPKSGHDTVSWYQQALGQGPQFIFQYYEEEERQRGNFPDRFSGHQFPNYSSELNVNALLLGDSALYLCASSLLNRVNTEAFFGQGTRLTVV.